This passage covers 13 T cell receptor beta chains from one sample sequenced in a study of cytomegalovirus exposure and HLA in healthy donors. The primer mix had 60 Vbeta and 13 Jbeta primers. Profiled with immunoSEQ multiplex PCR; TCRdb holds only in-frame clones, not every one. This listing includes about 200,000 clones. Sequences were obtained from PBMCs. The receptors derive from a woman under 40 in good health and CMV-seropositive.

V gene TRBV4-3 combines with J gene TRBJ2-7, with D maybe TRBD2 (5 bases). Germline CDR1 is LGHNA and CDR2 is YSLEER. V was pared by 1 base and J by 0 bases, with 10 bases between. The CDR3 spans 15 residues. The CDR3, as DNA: TGCGCCAGCAGCCAAGCCGCCGGGAACTCCTACGAGCAGTACTTC. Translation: CASSQAAGNSYEQYF.

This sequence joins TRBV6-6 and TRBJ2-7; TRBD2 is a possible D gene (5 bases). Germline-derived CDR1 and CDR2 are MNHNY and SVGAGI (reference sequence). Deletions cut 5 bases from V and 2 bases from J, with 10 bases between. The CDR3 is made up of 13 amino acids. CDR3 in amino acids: CASSHGMAYEQYF. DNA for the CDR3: TGTGCCAGCAGTCACGGGATGGCCTACGAGCAGTACTTC.

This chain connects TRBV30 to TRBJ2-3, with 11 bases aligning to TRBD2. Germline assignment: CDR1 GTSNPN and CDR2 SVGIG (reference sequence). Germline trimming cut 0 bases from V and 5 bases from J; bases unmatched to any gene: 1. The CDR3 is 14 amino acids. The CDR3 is CAWSVGLAGDTQYF. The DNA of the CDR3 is TGTGCCTGGAGTGTCGGACTAGCGGGAGATACGCAGTATTTT. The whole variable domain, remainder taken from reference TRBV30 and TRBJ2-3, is SQTIHQWPATLVQPVGSPLSLECTVEGTSNPNLYWYRQAAGRGLQLLFYSVGIGQISSEVPQNLSASRPQDRQFILSSKKLLLSDSGFYLCAWSVGLAGDTQYFGPGTRLTVL.

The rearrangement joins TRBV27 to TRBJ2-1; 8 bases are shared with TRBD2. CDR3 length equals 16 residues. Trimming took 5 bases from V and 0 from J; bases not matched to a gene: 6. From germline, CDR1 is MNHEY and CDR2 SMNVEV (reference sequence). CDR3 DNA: TGTGCCAGCAGTGTCATAGCGGGGAACTCCTACAATGAGCAGTTCTTC. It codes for CASSVIAGNSYNEQFF.

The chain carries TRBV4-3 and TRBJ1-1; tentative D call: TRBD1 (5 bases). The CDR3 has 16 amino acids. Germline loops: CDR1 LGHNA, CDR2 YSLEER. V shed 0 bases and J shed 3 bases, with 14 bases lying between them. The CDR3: CASSQDFGGVDTEAFF. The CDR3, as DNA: TGCGCCAGCAGCCAAGATTTCGGGGGTGTAGACACTGAAGCTTTCTTT.

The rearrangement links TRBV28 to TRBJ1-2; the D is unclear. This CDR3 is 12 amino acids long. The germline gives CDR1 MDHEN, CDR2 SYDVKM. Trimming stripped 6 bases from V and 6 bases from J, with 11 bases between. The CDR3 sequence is CASSRTRDGYTF. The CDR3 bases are TGTGCCAGCAGCCGGACGAGGGATGGCTACACCTTC.

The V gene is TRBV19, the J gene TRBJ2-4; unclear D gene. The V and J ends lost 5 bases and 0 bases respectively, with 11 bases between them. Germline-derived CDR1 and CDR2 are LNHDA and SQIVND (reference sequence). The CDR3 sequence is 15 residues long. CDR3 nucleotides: TGTGCCAGTAGTCCACTCAATCGAGCCAAAAACATTCAGTACTTC. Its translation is CASSPLNRAKNIQYF.

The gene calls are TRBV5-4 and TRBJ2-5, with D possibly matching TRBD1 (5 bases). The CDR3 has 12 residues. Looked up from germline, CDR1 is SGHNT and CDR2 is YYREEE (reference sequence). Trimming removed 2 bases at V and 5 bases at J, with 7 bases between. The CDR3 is CASSLSGETQYF. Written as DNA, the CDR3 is TGTGCCAGCAGCTTATCAGGGGAGACCCAGTACTTC.

The CDR3 loop reads CASSLAEPQNTEAFF. The CDR3 DNA is TGCGCCAGCAGCTTGGCCGAGCCCCAGAACACTGAAGCTTTCTTT. The chain couples TRBV5-1 to TRBJ1-1; D not certain. Looked up from germline, CDR1 is SGHRS and CDR2 is YFSETQ. The CDR3 sequence is 15 residues long. V was cut by 0 bases and J by 1 base, with 10 bases left in between.

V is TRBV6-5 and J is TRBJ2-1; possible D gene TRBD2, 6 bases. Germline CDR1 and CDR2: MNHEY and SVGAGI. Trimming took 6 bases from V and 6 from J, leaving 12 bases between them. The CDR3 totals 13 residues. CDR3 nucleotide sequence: TGTGCCAGCAGCCCGTTGGGGGGCAATGAGCAGTTCTTC. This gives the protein CASSPLGGNEQFF.

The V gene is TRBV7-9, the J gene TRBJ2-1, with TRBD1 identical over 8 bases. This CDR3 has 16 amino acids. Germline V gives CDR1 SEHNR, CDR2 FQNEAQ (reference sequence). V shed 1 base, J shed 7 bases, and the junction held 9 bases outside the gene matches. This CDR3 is CASSLEERTGMNEQFF. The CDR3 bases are TGTGCCAGCAGCTTAGAGGAGAGGACAGGGATGAATGAGCAGTTCTTC.

The CDR3 protein is CASSNVRERSEAFF. The CDR3, as DNA: TGCGCCAGCAGTAACGTCAGGGAAAGGAGTGAAGCTTTCTTT. J is TRBJ1-1 and V is TRBV10-1; a possible D gene is TRBD1 (5 bases). Trimming removed 5 bases at V and 7 bases at J, with 17 bases between. Germline V gene lookup returns CDR1 WNHNN and CDR2 SYGVQD (reference sequence). CDR3 length: 14 amino acids.

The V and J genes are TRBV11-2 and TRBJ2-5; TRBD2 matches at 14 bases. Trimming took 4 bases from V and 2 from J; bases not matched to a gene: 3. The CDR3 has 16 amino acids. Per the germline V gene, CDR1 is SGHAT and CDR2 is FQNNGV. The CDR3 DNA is TGTGCCAGCAGCTCCAGACTAGCGGGGGGGCAAGAGACCCAGTACTTC. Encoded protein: CASSSRLAGGQETQYF. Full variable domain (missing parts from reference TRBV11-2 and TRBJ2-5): EAGVAQSPRYKIIEKRQSVAFWCNPISGHATLYWYQQILGQGPKLLIQFQNNGVVDDSQLPKDRFSAERLKGVDSTLKIQPAKLEDSAVYLCASSSRLAGGQETQYFGPGTRLLVL.